The 10 T cell receptor beta chains reported below all come from one sample, sequenced in a study of T-cell reconstitution after alpha-beta-depleted transplantation in children. The authors prepared the TCRbeta library with unique molecular identifiers. TCRdb ran MiXCR on the PCR reads and lists one entry per CDR3 protein. The sample shows roughly 790,000 distinct CDR3 sequences, approximately 15% of them seen only once. Sequences were derived from PBMCs, mostly from graft donor cells, sampled 360 days after TCRalphabeta/CD19-depleted stem cell transplant. These TCRs come from a male patient under 18 who had a stem cell transplant for acute lymphoblastic leukemia, so the T cells may come from the graft donor.

The V gene is TRBV5-1, the J gene TRBJ2-1, with D possibly TRBD1 on 6 matching bases. V lost 2 bases and J 0 bases, leaving 12 bases between the germline ends. Germline V lookup: CDR1 SGHRS, CDR2 YFSETQ. CDR3 length equals 16 residues. The CDR3 here is CASSFTQGSSYNEQFF. CDR3 DNA: TGCGCCAGCAGCTTTACCCAGGGGAGCTCCTACAATGAGCAGTTCTTC.

The chain carries TRBV5-1 and TRBJ2-7; no clear D. V gave up 3 bases and J gave up 4 bases, with 11 bases separating them. CDR1 is SGHRS, CDR2 YFSETQ, per germline. CDR3 size: 13 residues. The DNA of the CDR3 is TGCGCCAGCAGCTCACACCTCTATTACGAGCAGTACTTC. Its protein product is CASSSHLYYEQYF.

In its sample, this clonotype was seen a few times. The J gene is TRBJ2-7, the V gene TRBV4-1; 7 positions agree with TRBD1. From germline, CDR1 is MGHRA and CDR2 YSYEKL. The CDR3 spans 17 residues. V dropped 1 base and J dropped 3; count of bases not matched to a gene: 12. CDR3 in amino acids: CASSQVDRNPGIYEQYF. The DNA for the CDR3 is TGCGCCAGCAGCCAAGTGGACAGGAACCCAGGAATCTACGAGCAGTACTTC.

The V gene is TRBV2, the J gene TRBJ2-5; 8 bases match TRBD1. V lost 6 bases and J lost 5; bases outside the gene matches: 5. Germline CDR1 reads SNHLY; CDR2 reads FYNNEI. The CDR3 runs 13 residues. CDR3 nucleotide sequence: TGTGCCAGCAGCAGACAGGGGATGGAGACCCAGTACTTC. It specifies CASSRQGMETQYF.

This clonotype was seen only a few times. This chain uses TRBV27 with TRBJ2-5; tentatively, D is TRBD2 (5 bases). The CDR3 length is 13 residues. From germline, CDR1 is MNHEY and CDR2 SMNVEV (reference sequence). The V and J ends lost 4 bases and 5 bases respectively, with 11 bases between them. The CDR3 DNA reads as TGTGCCAGCAGTTGGCGGTGGGAGGAGACCCAGTACTTC. Translating it yields CASSWRWEETQYF.

This clonotype was counted a few times. This chain uses TRBV7-6 with TRBJ1-1; no definite D call. The V end lost 5 bases, the J end lost 3 bases, and 13 bases lay between the germline ends. Germline V CDR1 and CDR2: SGHVS, FNYEAQ. This CDR3 comprises 14 residues. This CDR3 reads CASSPSRADTEAFF. In DNA, the CDR3 is TGTGCCAGCAGCCCTTCCCGGGCGGACACTGAAGCTTTCTTT.

This clonotype was seen a few times. The chain joins TRBV5-1 to TRBJ2-2; D not certain. The V gene's germline CDR1 is SGHRS and CDR2 YFSETQ. The germline V and J ends were trimmed by 4 bases and 2 bases, with 12 bases remaining between them. CDR3 length: 15 amino acids. CDR3 nucleotide sequence: TGCGCCAGCAGCACCCAGACCGCAAACACCGGGGAGCTGTTTTTT. Its translation: CASSTQTANTGELFF.

This clonotype was found a few times. The chain employs TRBV24-1 and TRBJ2-1; D is perhaps TRBD1 (5 bases). Looked up from germline, CDR1 is KGHDR and CDR2 is SFDVKD. V dropped 3 bases and J dropped 3 bases, with 8 bases sitting between them. There are 14 residues in the CDR3. CDR3 in amino acids: CATSDPQDYNEQFF. CDR3 DNA sequence: TGTGCCACCAGTGATCCACAGGACTACAATGAGCAGTTCTTC.

This chain links TRBV5-1 with TRBJ1-1; 10 bases line up with TRBD1. After removal of 3 bases from V and 6 bases from J, the junction contained 8 bases not matched to a gene. The V gene's germline CDR1 is SGHRS and CDR2 YFSETQ. The CDR3 spans 15 residues. This chain's CDR3 is CASSSGQGTRSEAFF. Here the CDR3 DNA reads TGCGCCAGCAGCTCGGGACAGGGGACCCGTTCTGAAGCTTTCTTT.

The chain joins TRBV9 to TRBJ1-5; the D is unclear. Germline loops: CDR1 SGDLS, CDR2 YYNGEE. Trimming stripped 0 bases from V and 4 bases from J, with 11 bases between. CDR3 length: 15 residues. This CDR3 reads CASSVEGWPNQPQHF. The DNA of the CDR3 is TGTGCCAGCAGCGTAGAGGGATGGCCAAATCAGCCCCAGCATTTT.